One sample yielded the 8 T cell receptor beta chains listed below, sequenced in a study of blood T cell repertoires in COVID-19. Assay used: immunoSEQ multiplex PCR; TCRdb lists only in-frame clones, some missing. Here the sample spans over 200,000 clones, around 90% being singletons. The specimen sequenced was peripheral blood. The receptors shown here come from a person aged 18 to 30 with COVID-19, enrolled during active disease.

The chain employs TRBV5-6 and TRBJ1-1; D is unclear. Germline CDR1 SGHDT, CDR2 YYEEEE. The CDR3 runs 12 residues. The V end was cut by 4 bases, the J end by 4 bases, with 8 bases between. CDR3 DNA: TGTGCCAGCAGCGAGCCTCTCACTGAAGCTTTCTTT. Its translation: CASSEPLTEAFF.

The chain has TRBV5-1 and TRBJ2-5, with 7 bases fitting TRBD1. The CDR3 covers 13 residues. Germline CDR1 reads SGHRS; CDR2 reads YFSETQ. With 7 bases clipped from V and 5 bases from J, the junction kept 8 bases outside the gene matches. CDR3 bases: TGCGCCAGCGCCACAGGGGTAGCGGAGACCCAGTACTTC. As protein: CASATGVAETQYF.

The chain uses TRBV2 and TRBJ2-1; D ambiguous. This CDR3 has 15 residues. Per germline, CDR1 SNHLY and CDR2 FYNNEI. V lost 6 bases and J lost 8, with 20 bases in between. CDR3 region: CASRDAPGHLDEQFF. The CDR3 coding sequence is TGTGCCAGCAGAGATGCCCCCGGTCATTTGGATGAGCAGTTCTTC.

This clone was counted once. DNA for the CDR3: TGTGCCAGCAGTCTCGGACAGCAGAACACTGAAGCTTTCTTT. Amino acids: CASSLGQQNTEAFF. This chain connects TRBV28 to TRBJ1-1; possibly TRBD1 for D (6 bases). Trimming took off 5 bases at V and 1 base at J, with 11 bases between the two ends. This CDR3 comprises 14 residues. Germline CDR1 and CDR2: MDHEN and SYDVKM.

The rearrangement uses TRBV7-2 and TRBJ1-5, with 8 bases fitting TRBD1. The CDR3 sequence is 16 residues long. CDR1 is SGHTA, CDR2 FQGNSA, per germline. Germline trimming cut 5 bases from V and 6 bases from J; bases unmatched to any gene: 12. The CDR3 DNA reads TGTGCCAGCAGCGCACTCCCAGGGGGCGGGATTCAGCCCCAGCATTTT. This codes for CASSALPGGGIQPQHF.

The gene calls are TRBV24-1 and TRBJ1-4; TRBD1 is a possible D gene (5 bases). V lost 7 bases, J lost 5 bases, and 10 bases lay in between. Germline V gives CDR1 KGHDR, CDR2 SFDVKD. The CDR3 has 13 residues. The CDR3 loop reads CATREGPNEKLFF. DNA for the CDR3: TGTGCCACCAGGGAGGGACCGAATGAAAAACTGTTTTTT.

The rearrangement links TRBV27 to TRBJ2-7; D gene unclear. CDR3 length: 13 amino acids. In germline, CDR1 is MNHEY, CDR2 SMNVEV (reference sequence). V was shortened by 3 bases and J by 0 bases, with 6 bases between the two germline ends. Written as DNA, the CDR3 is TGTGCCAGCAGTTTGGCTGGCTCCTACGAGCAGTACTTC. As protein: CASSLAGSYEQYF.

The chain joins TRBV29-1 to TRBJ1-2; 10 bases agree with TRBD1. The germline V gene encodes CDR1 SQVTM and CDR2 ANQGSEA. V dropped 7 bases and J dropped 4; count of bases not matched to a gene: 6. CDR3 length equals 13 residues. In DNA form, the CDR3 reads TGCAGCGCACCGGGACAGGGGACCTATGGCTACACCTTC. As protein: CSAPGQGTYGYTF.